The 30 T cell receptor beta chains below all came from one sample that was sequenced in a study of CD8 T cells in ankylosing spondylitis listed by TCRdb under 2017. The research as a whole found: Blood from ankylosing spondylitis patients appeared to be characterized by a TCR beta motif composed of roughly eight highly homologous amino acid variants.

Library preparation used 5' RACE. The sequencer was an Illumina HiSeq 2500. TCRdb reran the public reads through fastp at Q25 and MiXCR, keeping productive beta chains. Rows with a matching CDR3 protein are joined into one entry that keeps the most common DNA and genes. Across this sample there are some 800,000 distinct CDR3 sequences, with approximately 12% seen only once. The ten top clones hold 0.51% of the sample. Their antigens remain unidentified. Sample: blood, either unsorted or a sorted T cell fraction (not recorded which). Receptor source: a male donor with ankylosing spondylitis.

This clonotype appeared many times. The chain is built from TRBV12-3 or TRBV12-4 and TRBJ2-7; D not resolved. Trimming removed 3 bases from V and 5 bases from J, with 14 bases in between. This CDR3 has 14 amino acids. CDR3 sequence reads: CASSLWQDKDEQYF. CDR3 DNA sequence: TGTGCCAGCAGTTTGTGGCAGGATAAGGACGAGCAGTACTTC.

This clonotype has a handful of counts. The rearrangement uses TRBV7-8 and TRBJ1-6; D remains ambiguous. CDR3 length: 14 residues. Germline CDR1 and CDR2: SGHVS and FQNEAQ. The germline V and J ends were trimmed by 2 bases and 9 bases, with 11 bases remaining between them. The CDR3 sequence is CASSLRGSGSPLHF. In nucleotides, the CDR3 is TGTGCCAGCAGCTTACGAGGGTCGGGTTCACCCCTCCACTTT.

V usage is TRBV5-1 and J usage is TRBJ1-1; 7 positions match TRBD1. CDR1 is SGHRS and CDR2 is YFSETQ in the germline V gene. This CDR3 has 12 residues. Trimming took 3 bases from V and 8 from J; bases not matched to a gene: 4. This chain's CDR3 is CASSSPGQEAFF. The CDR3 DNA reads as TGCGCCAGCAGCTCTCCGGGACAGGAAGCTTTCTTT.

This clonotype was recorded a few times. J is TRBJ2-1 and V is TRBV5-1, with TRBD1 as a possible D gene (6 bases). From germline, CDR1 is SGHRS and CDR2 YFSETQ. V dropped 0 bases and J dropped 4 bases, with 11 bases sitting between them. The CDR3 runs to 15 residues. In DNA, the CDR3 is TGCGCCAGCAGCTTGGGCAGGGGAATTTACAATGAGCAGTTCTTC. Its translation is CASSLGRGIYNEQFF.

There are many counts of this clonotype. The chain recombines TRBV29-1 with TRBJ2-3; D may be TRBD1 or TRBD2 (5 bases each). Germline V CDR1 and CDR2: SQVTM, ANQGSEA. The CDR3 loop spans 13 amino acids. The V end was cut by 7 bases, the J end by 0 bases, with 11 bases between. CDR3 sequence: CSARDLSTDTQYF. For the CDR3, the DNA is TGCAGCGCCAGGGACCTTAGCACAGATACGCAGTATTTT.

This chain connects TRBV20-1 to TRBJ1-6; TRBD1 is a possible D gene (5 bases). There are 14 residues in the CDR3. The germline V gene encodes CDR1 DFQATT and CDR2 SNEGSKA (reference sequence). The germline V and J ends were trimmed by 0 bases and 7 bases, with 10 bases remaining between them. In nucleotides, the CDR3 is TGCAGTGCTAGAGAACCGAAGGGGAATTCACCCCTCCACTTT. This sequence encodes CSAREPKGNSPLHF.

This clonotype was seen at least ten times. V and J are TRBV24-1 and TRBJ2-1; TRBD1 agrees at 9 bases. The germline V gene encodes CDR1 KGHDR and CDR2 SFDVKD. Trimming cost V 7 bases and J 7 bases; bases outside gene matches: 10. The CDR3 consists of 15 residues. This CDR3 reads CATSTPGTGMNEQFF. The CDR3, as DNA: TGTGCCACCAGCACTCCCGGGACAGGGATGAATGAGCAGTTCTTC.

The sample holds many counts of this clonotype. The CDR3, as DNA: TGTGCCAGCTCACCAACCGGGCAAGGGCAGCCCCAGCATTTT. This sequence encodes CASSPTGQGQPQHF. This chain uses TRBV18 with TRBJ1-5; D gene unclear. This CDR3 comprises 14 residues. Germline values: CDR1 KGHSH, CDR2 LQKENI. The germline V and J ends were trimmed by 2 bases and 7 bases, with 12 bases remaining between them.

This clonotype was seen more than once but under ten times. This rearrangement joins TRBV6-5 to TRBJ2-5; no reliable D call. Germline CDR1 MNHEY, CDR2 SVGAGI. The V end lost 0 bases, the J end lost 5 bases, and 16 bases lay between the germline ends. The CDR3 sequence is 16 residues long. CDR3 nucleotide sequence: TGTGCCAGCAGTTACTCGTCCGGGTTTGCCGTCGAGACCCAGTACTTC. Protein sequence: CASSYSSGFAVETQYF.

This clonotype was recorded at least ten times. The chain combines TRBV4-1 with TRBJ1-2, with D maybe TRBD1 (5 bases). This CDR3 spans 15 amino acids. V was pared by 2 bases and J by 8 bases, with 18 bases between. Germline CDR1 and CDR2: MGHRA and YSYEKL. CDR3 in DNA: TGCGCCAGCAGCCAAATGCCTAGAAGGGGTGGAGGCTACACCTTC. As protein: CASSQMPRRGGGYTF.

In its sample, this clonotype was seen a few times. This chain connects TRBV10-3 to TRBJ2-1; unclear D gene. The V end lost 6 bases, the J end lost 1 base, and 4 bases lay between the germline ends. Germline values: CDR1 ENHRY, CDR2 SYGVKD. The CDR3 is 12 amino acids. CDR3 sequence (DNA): TGTGCCATCAGGGGGTCCTACAATGAGCAGTTCTTC. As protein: CAIRGSYNEQFF.

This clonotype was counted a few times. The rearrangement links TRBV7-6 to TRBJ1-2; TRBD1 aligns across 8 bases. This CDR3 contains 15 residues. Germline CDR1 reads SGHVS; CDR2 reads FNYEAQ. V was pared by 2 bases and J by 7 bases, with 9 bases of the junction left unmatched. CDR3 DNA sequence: TGTGCCAGCAGCTTAACAGGGGGGAAGGCGACTGGCTACACCTTC. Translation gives CASSLTGGKATGYTF.

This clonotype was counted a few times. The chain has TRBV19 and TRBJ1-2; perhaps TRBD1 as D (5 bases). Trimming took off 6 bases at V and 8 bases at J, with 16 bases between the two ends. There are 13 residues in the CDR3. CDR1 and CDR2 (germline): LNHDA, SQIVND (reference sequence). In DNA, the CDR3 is TGTGCCAGTAGCCCCCAGGGATCGTTAGGCTACACCTTC. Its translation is CASSPQGSLGYTF.

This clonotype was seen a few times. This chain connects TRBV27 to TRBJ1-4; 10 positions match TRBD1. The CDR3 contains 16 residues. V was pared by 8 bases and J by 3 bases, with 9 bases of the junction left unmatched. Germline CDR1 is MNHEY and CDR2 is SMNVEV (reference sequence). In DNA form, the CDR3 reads TGTGCCAGCCAGCTAGGGGGACAGGGGTCTAATGAAAAACTGTTTTTT. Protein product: CASQLGGQGSNEKLFF.

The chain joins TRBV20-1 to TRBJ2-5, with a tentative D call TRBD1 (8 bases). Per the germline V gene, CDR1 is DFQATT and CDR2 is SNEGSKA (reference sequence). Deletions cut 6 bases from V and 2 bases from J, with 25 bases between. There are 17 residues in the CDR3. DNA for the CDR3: TGCAGTGCCACAGGGGGGGGACACCGTTATTTACAAGAGACCCAGTACTTC. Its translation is CSATGGGHRYLQETQYF.

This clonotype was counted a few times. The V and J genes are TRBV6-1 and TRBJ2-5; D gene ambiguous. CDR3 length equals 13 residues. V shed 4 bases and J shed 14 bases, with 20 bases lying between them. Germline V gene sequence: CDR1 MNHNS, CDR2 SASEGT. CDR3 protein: CASSVGSRKAVYF. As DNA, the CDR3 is TGTGCCAGCAGTGTGGGTAGCAGGAAGGCCGTATACTTC.

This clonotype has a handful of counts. The CDR3 spells CASRIAGAFWDEQFF. CDR3 nucleotides: TGTGCCAGCAGAATAGCGGGGGCCTTTTGGGATGAGCAGTTCTTC. This chain links TRBV6-1 with TRBJ2-1; 9 bases are a match to TRBD2. V gave up 6 bases and J gave up 8 bases; unmatched junction bases: 11. CDR1 is MNHNS and CDR2 is SASEGT in the germline V gene. The length of the CDR3 is 15 residues.

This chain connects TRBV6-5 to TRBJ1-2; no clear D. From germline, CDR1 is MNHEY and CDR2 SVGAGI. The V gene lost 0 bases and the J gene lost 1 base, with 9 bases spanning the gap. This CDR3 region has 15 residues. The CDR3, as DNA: TGTGCCAGCAGTTACTCGAGTTCGATTAACTATGGCTACACCTTC. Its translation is CASSYSSSINYGYTF.

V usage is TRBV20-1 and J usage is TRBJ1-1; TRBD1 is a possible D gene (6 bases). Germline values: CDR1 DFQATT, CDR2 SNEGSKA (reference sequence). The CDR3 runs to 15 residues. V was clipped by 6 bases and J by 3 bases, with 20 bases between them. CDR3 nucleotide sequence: TGCAGTGCCAAGAGGTGGGGGGCAGGGGACACTGAAGCTTTCTTT. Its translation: CSAKRWGAGDTEAFF.

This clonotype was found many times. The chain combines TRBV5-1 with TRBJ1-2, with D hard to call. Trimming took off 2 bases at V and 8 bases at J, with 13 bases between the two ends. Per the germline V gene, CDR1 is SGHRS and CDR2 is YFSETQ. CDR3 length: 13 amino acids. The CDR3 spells CASSLGGEGGYTF. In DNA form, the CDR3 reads TGCGCCAGCAGCTTAGGTGGGGAAGGAGGCTACACCTTC.

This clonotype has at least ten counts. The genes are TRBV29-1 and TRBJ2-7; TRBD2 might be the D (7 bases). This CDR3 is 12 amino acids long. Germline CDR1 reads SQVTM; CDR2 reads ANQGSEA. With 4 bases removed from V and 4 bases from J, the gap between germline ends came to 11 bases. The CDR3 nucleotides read TGCAGCGTTGCTAAGGGGGGGTACGAGCAGTACTTC. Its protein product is CSVAKGGYEQYF.

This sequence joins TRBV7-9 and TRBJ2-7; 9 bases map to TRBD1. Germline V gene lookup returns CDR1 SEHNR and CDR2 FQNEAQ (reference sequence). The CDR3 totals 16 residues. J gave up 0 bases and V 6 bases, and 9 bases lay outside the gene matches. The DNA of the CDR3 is TGTGCCAGCAGTTCCCTCGGGACAGGGACCTCCTACGAGCAGTACTTC. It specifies CASSSLGTGTSYEQYF.

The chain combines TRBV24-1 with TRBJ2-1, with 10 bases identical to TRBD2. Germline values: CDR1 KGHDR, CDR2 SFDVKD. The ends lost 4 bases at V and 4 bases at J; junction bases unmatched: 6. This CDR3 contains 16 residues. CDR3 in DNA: TGTGCCACCAGTGAAGCCGGGACTAGCGATTACAATGAGCAGTTCTTC. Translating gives CATSEAGTSDYNEQFF.

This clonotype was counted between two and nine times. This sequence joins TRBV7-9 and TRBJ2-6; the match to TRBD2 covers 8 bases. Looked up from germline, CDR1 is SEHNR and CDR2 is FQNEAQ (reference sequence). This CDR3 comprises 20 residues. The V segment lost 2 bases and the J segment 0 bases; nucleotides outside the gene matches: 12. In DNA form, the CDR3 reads TGTGCCAGCAGCTTATTCTGGGGGTTAGCGGGATACTCTGGGGCCAACGTCCTGACTTTC. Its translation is CASSLFWGLAGYSGANVLTF. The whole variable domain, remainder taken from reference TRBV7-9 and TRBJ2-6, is DTGVSQNPRHKITKRGQNVTFRCDPISEHNRLYWYRQTLGQGPEFLTYFQNEAQLEKSRLLSDRFSAERPKGSFSTLEIQRTEQGDSAMYLCASSLFWGLAGYSGANVLTFGAGSRLTVL.

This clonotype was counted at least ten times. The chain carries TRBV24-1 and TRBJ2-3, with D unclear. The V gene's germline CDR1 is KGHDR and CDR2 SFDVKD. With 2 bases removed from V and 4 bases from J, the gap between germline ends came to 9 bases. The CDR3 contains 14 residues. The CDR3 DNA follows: TGTGCCACCAGTGATTCTTACGCGGCAGATACGCAGTATTTT. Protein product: CATSDSYAADTQYF.

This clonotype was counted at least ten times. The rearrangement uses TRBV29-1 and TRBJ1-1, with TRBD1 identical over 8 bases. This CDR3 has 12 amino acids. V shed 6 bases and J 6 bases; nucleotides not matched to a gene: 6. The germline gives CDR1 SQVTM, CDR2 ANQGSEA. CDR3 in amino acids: CSVSTGVPEAFF. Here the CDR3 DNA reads TGCAGCGTATCGACAGGGGTCCCTGAAGCTTTCTTT.

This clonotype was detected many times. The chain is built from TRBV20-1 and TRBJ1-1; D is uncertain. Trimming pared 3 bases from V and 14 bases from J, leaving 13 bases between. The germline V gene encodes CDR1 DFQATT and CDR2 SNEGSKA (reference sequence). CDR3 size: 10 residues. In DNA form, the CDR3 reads TGCAGTGCTAGGAAGGATTTCGCGTTCTTT. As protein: CSARKDFAFF.

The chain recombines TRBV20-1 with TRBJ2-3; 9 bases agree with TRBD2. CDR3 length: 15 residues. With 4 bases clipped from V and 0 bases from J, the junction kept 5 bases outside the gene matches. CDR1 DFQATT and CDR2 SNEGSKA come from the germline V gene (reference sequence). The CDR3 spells CSATAGTSSTDTQYF. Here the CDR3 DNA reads TGCAGTGCTACAGCCGGGACTAGCAGCACAGATACGCAGTATTTT.

CDR3 in amino acids: CASSFKRTASSYEQYF. DNA for the CDR3: TGTGCCAGCAGCTTCAAACGGACAGCGAGCTCCTACGAGCAGTACTTC. This sequence joins TRBV7-2 and TRBJ2-7; D may be TRBD1 (6 bases). CDR3 length equals 16 residues. V shed 3 bases and J shed 0 bases, with 15 bases lying between them. CDR1 and CDR2 from the germline V gene are SGHTA and FQGNSA.

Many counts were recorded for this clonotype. CDR3 in DNA: TGTGCCATCAGTGGGGGGGCCAATCAGCCCCAGCATTTT. This gives the protein CAISGGANQPQHF. The chain has TRBV10-3 and TRBJ1-5, with a tentative D call TRBD1 (6 bases). Trimming removed 4 bases at V and 3 bases at J, with 7 bases between. Looked up from germline, CDR1 is ENHRY and CDR2 is SYGVKD. This CDR3 comprises 13 residues.